These 21 T cell receptor beta chains came from one sample sequenced in a study of graft-versus-host responses after intestinal transplantation (dated by TCRdb to the early 2020s). Interpreted using the paper, the time point label stands for: cells obtained before transplantation from donor or recipient. Library preparation employed the immunoSEQ multiplex PCR assay. Held by TCRdb, this immuneACCESS table contains in-frame sequences only and omits some clones. Under half of the omission traces to an unresolved V gene where checked; the cause of the rest is unknown. The sample profile shows tens of thousands of clones; roughly four fifths of them were found once. Around 0.9% of the sample is held by the ten biggest clonotypes. These receptors lack a known antigen. Source: unstimulated CD8+ T cells sorted from spleen or lymph node cells, taken before transplant. Receptor source: a human donor who was the organ donor for an intestinal transplant.

The rearrangement uses TRBV11-3 and TRBJ2-1, with TRBD2 matching over 7 bases. From germline, CDR1 is SGHNT and CDR2 YENEEA. The ends lost 1 base at V and 0 bases at J; junction bases unmatched: 3. There are 16 residues in the CDR3. CDR3 sequence: CASSLVGGGSYNEQFF. CDR3 nucleotide sequence: TGTGCCAGCAGCTTAGTGGGCGGGGGCTCCTACAATGAGCAGTTCTTC.

J is TRBJ2-1 and V is TRBV11-2; 7 positions match TRBD2. This CDR3 has 18 amino acids. J gave up 2 bases and V 1 base, and 11 bases lay outside the gene matches. In germline, CDR1 is SGHAT, CDR2 FQNNGV. CDR3 residues: CASSLVGGSGLAYNEQFF. The CDR3 DNA reads as TGTGCCAGCAGCTTAGTCGGCGGGAGTGGGTTGGCCTACAATGAGCAGTTCTTC.

The V and J genes are TRBV19 and TRBJ2-7; D gene uncertain. The ends were cut back, 4 bases at V and 0 bases at J, with 7 bases in the middle. CDR1 is LNHDA and CDR2 is SQIVND in the germline V gene (reference sequence). The CDR3 extends over 13 amino acids. CDR3 region: CASSTGNSYEQYF. The CDR3 DNA sequence: TGTGCCAGTAGTACAGGAAACTCCTACGAGCAGTACTTC.

The chain uses TRBV5-1 and TRBJ1-1; D not certain. Germline V gene lookup returns CDR1 SGHRS and CDR2 YFSETQ. V was cut by 0 bases and J by 8 bases, with 11 bases left in between. This CDR3 is 13 amino acids long. The CDR3 nucleotides read TGCGCCAGCAGCTTGGGGTCGCCAAACGAAGCTTTCTTT. Translation: CASSLGSPNEAFF. Supplemented by reference TRBV5-1 and TRBJ1-1, the full variable domain reads KAGVTQTPRYLIKTRGQQVTLSCSPISGHRSVSWYQQTPGQGLQFLFEYFSETQRNKGNFPGRFSGRQFSNSRSEMNVSTLELGDSALYLCASSLGSPNEAFFGQGTRLTVV.

CDR3 loop: CARSTGTPDNEQFF. DNA for the CDR3: TGTGCCAGGAGTACGGGGACTCCCGACAATGAGCAGTTCTTC. The rearrangement joins TRBV21-1 to TRBJ2-1; the table's D call, TRBD2, was not checked against the DNA. TRBV21-1 is a pseudogene segment. CDR3 length: 14 amino acids.

This clone was detected once. This chain connects TRBV11-2 to TRBJ2-7; D possibly corresponds to TRBD1 (5 bases). V shed 4 bases and J shed 3 bases, with 25 bases lying between them. Looked up from germline, CDR1 is SGHAT and CDR2 is FQNNGV. The CDR3 sequence is 18 residues long. The CDR3 sequence: CASSSIRLTDIYNYEQYF. In DNA, the CDR3 is TGTGCCAGCAGCTCTATTCGATTGACAGACATTTACAACTACGAGCAGTACTTC.

The rearrangement uses TRBV27 and TRBJ1-2, with a weak D call TRBD1 (6 bases). CDR3 size: 14 residues. Germline loops: CDR1 MNHEY, CDR2 SMNVEV (reference sequence). The ends were cut back, 6 bases at V and 2 bases at J, with 13 bases in the middle. CDR3: CASRPQGSNYGYTF. DNA for the CDR3: TGTGCCAGCAGGCCTCAGGGGAGCAACTATGGCTACACCTTC.

In DNA form, the CDR3 reads TGTGCCAGTAGTGCCCAAAGATTCCCCGCCCTTGAAGCTTTCTTT. It yields the protein CASSAQRFPALEAFF. The rearrangement joins TRBV19 to TRBJ1-1, with D hard to call. The V end lost 5 bases, the J end lost 7 bases, and 20 bases lay between the germline ends. CDR1 and CDR2 (germline): LNHDA, SQIVND (reference sequence). This CDR3 is 15 amino acids long.

This chain joins TRBV7-6 and TRBJ2-1; TRBD2 matches at 12 bases. Trimming at V came to 2 bases and at J to 1 base, leaving 0 bases not matched to a gene. This CDR3 spans 16 amino acids. Germline V lookup: CDR1 SGHVS, CDR2 FNYEAQ. CDR3 residues: CASSLLAGGSYNEQFF. DNA of the CDR3: TGTGCCAGCAGCTTACTAGCGGGGGGGTCCTACAATGAGCAGTTCTTC.

V gene TRBV6-4 combines with J gene TRBJ1-6, with D possibly TRBD1 on 6 matching bases. Trimming stripped 5 bases from V and 4 bases from J, with 21 bases between. This CDR3 has 18 residues. From germline, CDR1 is MRHNA and CDR2 SNTAGT. CDR3 region: CASSPSVGGAGYNSPLHF. CDR3 coding DNA: TGTGCCAGCAGTCCCTCCGTCGGGGGCGCGGGTTATAATTCACCCCTCCACTTT.

V is TRBV19 and J is TRBJ2-2, with no clear D. V was shortened by 5 bases and J by 0 bases, with 10 bases between the two germline ends. This CDR3 region has 15 residues. Germline assignment: CDR1 LNHDA and CDR2 SQIVND (reference sequence). DNA of the CDR3: TGTGCCAGTAGTTCCGGACCGACGAACACCGGGGAGCTGTTTTTT. It specifies CASSSGPTNTGELFF.

The chain has TRBV21-1 and TRBJ2-2. TRBV21-1 is flagged as a pseudogene. This CDR3 contains 15 residues. The CDR3 DNA reads as TGTGCCAGCAGCAAAGAGGGCTACGACACCGGGGAGCTGTTTTTT. Protein sequence: CASSKEGYDTGELFF.

This rearrangement joins TRBV19 to TRBJ2-7; D possibly matches TRBD1 or TRBD2 (5 bases each). This CDR3 region has 15 residues. Germline V gene lookup returns CDR1 LNHDA and CDR2 SQIVND (reference sequence). The V end was cut by 1 base, the J end by 1 base, with 11 bases between. CDR3 loop: CASSIGGFLSYEQYF. In DNA form, the CDR3 reads TGTGCCAGTAGTATAGGGGGGTTCCTATCCTACGAGCAGTACTTC.

The V call is TRBV27, the J call TRBJ1-1; D gene unclear. Germline assignment: CDR1 MNHEY and CDR2 SMNVEV (reference sequence). The CDR3 covers 11 residues. The V end lost 4 bases, the J end lost 1 base, and 1 base lay between the germline ends. The CDR3 coding sequence is TGTGCCAGCAGTTCGAACACTGAAGCTTTCTTT. Its protein is CASSSNTEAFF.

The chain recombines TRBV27 with TRBJ2-3; 16 positions match TRBD2. The CDR3 covers 17 residues. V trimming: 6 bases; J trimming: 6 bases; junction bases outside the gene matches: 9. Looked up from germline, CDR1 is MNHEY and CDR2 is SMNVEV (reference sequence). CDR3 nucleotide sequence: TGTGCCAGCAGAATTGGGACTAGCGGGAGGGCAGGGGATACGCAGTATTTT. Translating gives CASRIGTSGRAGDTQYF.

V gene TRBV27 combines with J gene TRBJ2-2; no reliable D call. Trimming pared 3 bases from V and 4 bases from J, leaving 6 bases between. Per germline, CDR1 MNHEY and CDR2 SMNVEV (reference sequence). The CDR3 has 13 residues. The CDR3 region is CASSFTPTGELFF. CDR3 DNA sequence: TGTGCCAGCAGTTTCACCCCCACCGGGGAGCTGTTTTTT.

The chain has TRBV10-2 and TRBJ1-1; the D gene is possibly TRBD1 (6 bases). This CDR3 has 16 residues. V was pared by 7 bases and J by 4 bases, with 22 bases between. The germline V gene encodes CDR1 WSHSY and CDR2 SAAADI. This CDR3 reads CASINPGQRRTTEAFF. DNA for the CDR3: TGCGCCAGCATCAACCCTGGACAGAGGAGGACCACTGAAGCTTTCTTT.

The rearrangement joins TRBV19 to TRBJ2-7; 11 bases agree with TRBD1. Germline CDR1 reads LNHDA; CDR2 reads SQIVND (reference sequence). This CDR3 has 13 residues. V was clipped by 8 bases and J by 7 bases; unmatched bases: 7. This chain's CDR3 is CASSGTGGGEQYF. CDR3 nucleotides: TGTGCCAGTTCCGGGACAGGGGGAGGAGAGCAGTACTTC.

V and J are TRBV6-5 and TRBJ2-1; TRBD2 agrees at 8 bases. CDR1 is MNHEY and CDR2 is SVGAGI in the germline V gene. This CDR3 region has 14 residues. The V and J ends lost 2 bases and 6 bases, in that order; junction bases with no gene match: 3. This CDR3 reads CASSYTGGANEQFF. For the CDR3, the DNA is TGTGCCAGCAGTTACACGGGGGGGGCCAATGAGCAGTTCTTC.

The chain employs TRBV21-1 and TRBJ1-1. TRBV21-1 has pseudogene status. This CDR3 spans 14 amino acids. The CDR3 loop reads CASSNRVGNTEAFF. The CDR3 DNA is TGTGCCAGCAGCAATCGGGTGGGGAACACTGAAGCTTTCTTT.

The CDR3 protein is CASSPGQGGQPQHF. Written as DNA, the CDR3 is TGTGCCAGCAGCCCGGGACAGGGCGGGCAGCCCCAGCATTTT. The chain recombines TRBV7-6 with TRBJ1-5, with TRBD1 matching 9 bases. The ends lost 5 bases at V and 7 bases at J; junction bases unmatched: 6. Germline lookup yields CDR1 SGHVS and CDR2 FNYEAQ. The CDR3 runs to 14 residues.